The 18 T cell receptor beta chains presented below share a single source sample, sequenced in a study of OX40 agonist ivuxolimab in advanced cancers. Using immunoSEQ multiplex PCR, the repertoire was profiled, and TCRdb retains in-frame clones only, with some absent. The sample has approximately 22,000 clones, under 85% seen once. This specimen was CD4+ or CD8+ T cells sorted from blood, taken in a trial of the OX40 agonist ivuxolimab. The source of these receptors is an adult with an advanced solid tumor such as melanoma, head and neck, liver or kidney cancer.

The rearrangement uses TRBV15 and TRBJ2-5, with 8 nucleotides matching TRBD1. Germline CDR1 LNHNV, CDR2 YYDKDF (reference sequence). The ends lost 1 base at V and 1 base at J; junction bases unmatched: 8. This CDR3 has 17 residues. CDR3 coding DNA: TGTGCCACCAGCAGAGGCCCAGCAACAGGGGGCCAAGAGACCCAGTACTTC. It yields the protein CATSRGPATGGQETQYF.

J is TRBJ2-2 and V is TRBV18; D is unclear. This CDR3 region has 19 residues. CDR1 is KGHSH and CDR2 is LQKENI in the germline V gene. V lost 0 bases, J lost 1 base, and 18 bases lay in between. In DNA form, the CDR3 reads TGTGCCAGCTCACCACCCCCATGGCTAGACGAAGGGAACACCGGGGAGCTGTTTTTT. Its protein product is CASSPPPWLDEGNTGELFF.

CDR3 loop: CASSEEPAGGYNEQFF. The CDR3 bases are TGTGCCAGCAGTGAAGAACCAGCGGGAGGGTACAATGAGCAGTTCTTC. The chain recombines TRBV6-1 with TRBJ2-1, with 10 bases matching TRBD2. Trimming cost V 1 base and J 4 bases; bases outside gene matches: 4. CDR1 and CDR2 from the germline V gene are MNHNS and SASEGT. The length of the CDR3 is 16 residues.

V gene TRBV28 combines with J gene TRBJ2-7; D unclear. CDR3 size: 12 residues. Germline assignment: CDR1 MDHEN and CDR2 SYDVKM. With 0 bases removed from V and 5 bases from J, the gap between germline ends came to 5 bases. The CDR3 bases are TGTGCCAGCAGTTTATGGCGAAACGAGCAGTACTTC. Translated, it gives CASSLWRNEQYF. The complete variable domain, with remaining parts taken from reference TRBV28 and TRBJ2-7, reads DVKVTQSSRYLVKRTGEKVFLECVQDMDHENMFWYRQDPGLGLRLIYFSYDVKMKEKGDIPEGYSVSREKKERFSLILESASTNQTSMYLCASSLWRNEQYFGPGTRLTVT.

The chain couples TRBV7-3 to TRBJ2-1; TRBD1 agrees at 10 bases. Germline assignment: CDR1 SGHTA and CDR2 FQGTGA. Trimming took 4 bases from V and 2 from J; bases not matched to a gene: 5. This CDR3 region has 16 residues. The CDR3 sequence: CASSSPGTGAYNEQFF. The CDR3 DNA follows: TGTGCCAGCAGCTCCCCCGGGACAGGGGCCTACAATGAGCAGTTCTTC.

The V call is TRBV4-1, the J call TRBJ2-1, with 12 bases aligning to TRBD2. The germline gives CDR1 MGHRA, CDR2 YSYEKL. This CDR3 region has 16 residues. The V segment lost 0 bases and the J segment 7 bases; nucleotides outside the gene matches: 4. CDR3 region: CASSQDEGLAGNEQFF. In nucleotides, the CDR3 is TGCGCCAGCAGCCAAGATGAAGGACTAGCGGGAAATGAGCAGTTCTTC.

This chain joins TRBV9 and TRBJ1-1; 7 nucleotides match TRBD1. J gave up 5 bases and V 0 bases, and 4 bases lay outside the gene matches. Germline CDR1 is SGDLS and CDR2 is YYNGEE. The CDR3 totals 14 residues. Here the CDR3 DNA reads TGTGCCAGCAGCGTAGTGACAGGGAGGACTGAAGCTTTCTTT. This codes for CASSVVTGRTEAFF.

V usage is TRBV7-3 and J usage is TRBJ2-1; D uncertain. The germline V gene has CDR1 SGHTA and CDR2 FQGTGA. The V end was cut by 2 bases, the J end by 3 bases, with 11 bases between. CDR3 length: 15 amino acids. CDR3 region: CASSLEGKIYNEQFF. The CDR3 region has the DNA TGTGCCAGCAGCTTAGAAGGTAAAATCTACAATGAGCAGTTCTTC.

This chain joins TRBV7-2 and TRBJ2-3, with D perhaps matching TRBD1 (5 bases). The V end lost 2 bases, the J end lost 0 bases, and 6 bases lay between the germline ends. Per germline, CDR1 SGHTA and CDR2 FQGNSA. This CDR3 comprises 14 residues. CDR3 coding DNA: TGTGCCAGCAGCTTAAGGGGCAGCACAGATACGCAGTATTTT. It translates to CASSLRGSTDTQYF.

This clone was seen a single time. The chain combines TRBV4-1 with TRBJ2-2, with 8 bases that match TRBD2. CDR1 is MGHRA, CDR2 YSYEKL, per germline. The CDR3 sequence is 19 residues long. V was pared by 0 bases and J by 10 bases, with 19 bases of the junction left unmatched. CDR3 sequence: CASSQDLQEGTRIPEELFF. The CDR3 DNA sequence: TGCGCCAGCAGCCAAGATCTACAGGAGGGGACTAGGATACCTGAGGAGCTGTTTTTT.

The rearrangement links TRBV5-8 to TRBJ2-1; D might be TRBD2 (7 bases). The V and J ends lost 1 base and 10 bases respectively, with 18 bases between them. This CDR3 is 15 amino acids long. Germline CDR1 and CDR2: SGHTS and YDEGEE. CDR3 loop: CASSLHGGRTNEQFF. Written as DNA, the CDR3 is TGTGCCAGCAGCTTGCACGGGGGGCGGACCAACGAGCAGTTCTTC.

The chain is built from TRBV2 and TRBJ2-7, with TRBD1 identical over 7 bases. The germline gives CDR1 SNHLY, CDR2 FYNNEI. Trimming removed 3 bases from V and 4 bases from J; junction bases left unmatched: 0. This CDR3 contains 12 residues. The CDR3 region is CASSETGYEQYF. As DNA, the CDR3 is TGTGCCAGCAGTGAGACAGGGTACGAGCAGTACTTC. The variable domain in full, completed from reference TRBV2 and TRBJ2-7, reads EPEVTQTPSHQVTQMGQEVILRCVPISNHLYFYWYRQILGQKVEFLVSFYNNEISEKSEIFDDQFSVERPDGSNFTLKIRSTKLEDSAMYFCASSETGYEQYFGPGTRLTVT.

The chain recombines TRBV7-2 with TRBJ1-1; D call uncertain. The CDR3 runs 14 residues. V was shortened by 2 bases and J by 0 bases, with 7 bases between the two germline ends. CDR1 is SGHTA, CDR2 FQGNSA, per germline. As DNA, the CDR3 is TGTGCCAGCAGCTTAAACAGCTTGAACACTGAAGCTTTCTTT. Encoded protein: CASSLNSLNTEAFF.

This chain links TRBV11-1 with TRBJ1-2, with a tentative D call TRBD1 (6 bases). CDR1 SGHAT and CDR2 FQDESV come from the germline V gene (reference sequence). The V end was cut by 3 bases, the J end by 3 bases, with 11 bases between. The CDR3 is 14 residues long. CDR3 in DNA: TGTGCCAGCAGCTTCTGGGGGCGGGACTATGGCTACACCTTC. It codes for CASSFWGRDYGYTF.

The gene calls are TRBV27 and TRBJ2-5, with D perhaps matching TRBD2 (6 bases). V lost 8 bases and J lost 1, with 17 bases in between. Per the germline V gene, CDR1 is MNHEY and CDR2 is SMNVEV (reference sequence). This CDR3 is 15 amino acids long. CDR3 sequence: CASGPEGGPQETQYF. The CDR3 coding sequence is TGTGCCAGCGGCCCGGAGGGAGGCCCCCAAGAGACCCAGTACTTC.

J is TRBJ1-1 and V is TRBV5-1, with 9 bases matching TRBD1. The V gene's germline CDR1 is SGHRS and CDR2 YFSETQ. This CDR3 region has 14 residues. The V and J ends lost 3 bases and 1 base, in that order; junction bases with no gene match: 1. As DNA, the CDR3 is TGCGCCAGCAGCTCGGACAGGGGGAACACTGAAGCTTTCTTT. Amino acids: CASSSDRGNTEAFF.

In its sample, this clone was seen once. The V gene is TRBV27, the J gene TRBJ1-2; 7 nucleotides match TRBD1. This CDR3 is 14 amino acids long. CDR1 is MNHEY and CDR2 is SMNVEV in the germline V gene (reference sequence). Trimming removed 5 bases from V and 4 bases from J; junction bases left unmatched: 7. The CDR3 reads CASSDGDSLYGYTF. CDR3 DNA sequence: TGTGCCAGCAGTGACGGGGACAGCCTCTATGGCTACACCTTC.

In this sample, this clone turned up a few times. CDR3 nucleotides: TGCGCCAGCAGCCAGGGGGGACAGGGGGCGAGTGAAGCTTTCTTT. Its translation: CASSQGGQGASEAFF. The rearrangement links TRBV4-1 to TRBJ1-1; 12 nucleotides line up with TRBD1. Germline V gene lookup returns CDR1 MGHRA and CDR2 YSYEKL. CDR3 length equals 15 residues. The junction had 6 bases not matched to a gene; V was cut back by 3 bases and J by 7 bases.